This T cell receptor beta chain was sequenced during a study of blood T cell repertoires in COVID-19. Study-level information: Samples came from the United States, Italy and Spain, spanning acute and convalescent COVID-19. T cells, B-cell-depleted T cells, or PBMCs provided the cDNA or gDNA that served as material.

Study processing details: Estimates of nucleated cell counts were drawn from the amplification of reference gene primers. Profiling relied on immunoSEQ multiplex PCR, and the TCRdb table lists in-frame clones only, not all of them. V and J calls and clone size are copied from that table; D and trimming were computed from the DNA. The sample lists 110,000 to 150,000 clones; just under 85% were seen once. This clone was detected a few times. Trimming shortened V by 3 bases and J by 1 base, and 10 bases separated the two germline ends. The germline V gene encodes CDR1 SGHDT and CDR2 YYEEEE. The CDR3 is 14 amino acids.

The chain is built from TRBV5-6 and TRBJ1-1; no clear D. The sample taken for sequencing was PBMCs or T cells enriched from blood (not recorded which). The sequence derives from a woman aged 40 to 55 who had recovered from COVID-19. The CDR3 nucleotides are TGTGCCAGCAGCTCCCAAGGGAGGAACACTGAAGCTTTCTTT. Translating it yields CASSSQGRNTEAFF.